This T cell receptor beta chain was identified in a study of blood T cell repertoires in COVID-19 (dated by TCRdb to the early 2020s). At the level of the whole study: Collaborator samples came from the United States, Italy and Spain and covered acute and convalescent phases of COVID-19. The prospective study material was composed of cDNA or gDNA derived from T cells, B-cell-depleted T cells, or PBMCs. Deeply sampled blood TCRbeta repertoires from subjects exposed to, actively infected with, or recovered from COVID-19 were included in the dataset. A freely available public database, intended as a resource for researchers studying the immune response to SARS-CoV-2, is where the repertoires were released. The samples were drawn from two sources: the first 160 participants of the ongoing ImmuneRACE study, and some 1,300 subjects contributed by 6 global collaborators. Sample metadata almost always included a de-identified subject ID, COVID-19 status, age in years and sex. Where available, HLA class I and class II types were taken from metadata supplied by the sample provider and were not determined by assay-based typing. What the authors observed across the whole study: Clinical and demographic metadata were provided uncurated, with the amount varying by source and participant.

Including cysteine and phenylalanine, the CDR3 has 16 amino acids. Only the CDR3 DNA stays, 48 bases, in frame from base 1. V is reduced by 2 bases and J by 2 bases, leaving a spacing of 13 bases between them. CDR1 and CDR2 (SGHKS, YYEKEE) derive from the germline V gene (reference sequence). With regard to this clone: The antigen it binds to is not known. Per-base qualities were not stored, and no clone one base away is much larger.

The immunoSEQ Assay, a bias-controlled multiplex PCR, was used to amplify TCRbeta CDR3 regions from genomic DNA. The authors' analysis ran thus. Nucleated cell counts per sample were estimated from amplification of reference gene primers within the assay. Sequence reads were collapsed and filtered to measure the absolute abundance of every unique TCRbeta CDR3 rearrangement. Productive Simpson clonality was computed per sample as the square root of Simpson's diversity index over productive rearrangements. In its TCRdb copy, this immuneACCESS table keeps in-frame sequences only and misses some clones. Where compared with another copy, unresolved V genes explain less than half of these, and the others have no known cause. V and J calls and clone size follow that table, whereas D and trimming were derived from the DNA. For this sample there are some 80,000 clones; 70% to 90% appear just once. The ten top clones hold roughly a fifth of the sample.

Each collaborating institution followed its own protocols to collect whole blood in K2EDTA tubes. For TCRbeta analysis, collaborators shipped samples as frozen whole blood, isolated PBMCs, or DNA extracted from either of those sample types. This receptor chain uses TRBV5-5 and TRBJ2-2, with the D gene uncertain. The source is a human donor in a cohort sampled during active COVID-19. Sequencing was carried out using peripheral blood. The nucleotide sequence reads TGTGCCAGCAGCTTTAATAGTCGACTTAACACCGGGGAGCTGTTTTTT. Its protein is CASSFNSRLNTGELFF.